This TCR beta chain was retrieved from a study of OX40 agonist ivuxolimab in advanced cancers. The protocol was immunoSEQ multiplex PCR, while the TCRdb copy is restricted to in-frame clones and leaves out a portion. The sample includes 55,000 to 80,000 clones, approximately 81% seen only once; the top ten take around 2%. V lost 6 bases to trimming and J lost 0 bases; unmatched junction nucleotides: 5. The CDR3 totals 15 residues. Germline V gene sequence: CDR1 SGHRS, CDR2 YFSETQ. The clonotype originates from an adult with an advanced solid tumor such as melanoma, head and neck, liver or kidney cancer. The source was CD4+ or CD8+ T cells sorted from blood, collected in a trial of the OX40 agonist ivuxolimab. V is TRBV5-1 and J is TRBJ2-2; 7 bases line up with TRBD2. CDR3 protein: CASNAGATNTGELFF. The CDR3, as DNA: TGCGCCAGCAACGCGGGAGCGACGAACACCGGGGAGCTGTTTTTT.